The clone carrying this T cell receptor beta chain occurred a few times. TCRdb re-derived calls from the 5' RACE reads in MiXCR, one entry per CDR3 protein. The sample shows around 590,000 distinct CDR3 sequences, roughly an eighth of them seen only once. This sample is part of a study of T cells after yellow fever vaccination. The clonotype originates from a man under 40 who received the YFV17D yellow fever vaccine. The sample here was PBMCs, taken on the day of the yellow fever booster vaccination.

In DNA form, the CDR3 reads TGTGCCACCGGGCCCAACTACAATGAGCAGTTCTTC. The encoded protein is CATGPNYNEQFF. The chain is built from TRBV15 and TRBJ2-1; D remains ambiguous. The CDR3 sequence is 12 residues long. V was cut by 8 bases and J by 3 bases, with 8 bases left in between. Germline-derived CDR1 and CDR2 are LNHNV and YYDKDF (reference sequence).